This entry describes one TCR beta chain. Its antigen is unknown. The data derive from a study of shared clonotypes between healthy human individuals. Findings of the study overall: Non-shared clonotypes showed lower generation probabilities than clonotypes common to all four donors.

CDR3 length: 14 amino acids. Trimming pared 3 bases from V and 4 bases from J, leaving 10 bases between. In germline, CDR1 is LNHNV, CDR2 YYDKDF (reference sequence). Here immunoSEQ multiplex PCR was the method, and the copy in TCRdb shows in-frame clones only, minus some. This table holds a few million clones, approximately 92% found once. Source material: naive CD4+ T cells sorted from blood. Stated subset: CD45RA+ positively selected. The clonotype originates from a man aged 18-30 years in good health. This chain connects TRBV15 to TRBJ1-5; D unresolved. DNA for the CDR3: TGTGCCACCAGCAGCCTCGGGGTTAATCAGCCCCAGCATTTT. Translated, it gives CATSSLGVNQPQHF.